This T cell receptor (beta chain) was documented in a study of blood T cell repertoires in COVID-19. CDR3 length: 13 residues. V shed 6 bases and J shed 2 bases, with 10 bases lying between them. Authors' processing steps: Reference gene primer amplification gave nucleated cell count estimates. TCRdb keeps only in-frame clones here, not all; method: immunoSEQ multiplex PCR. Clonal size and the V and J genes are those of that table, whereas D and trimming came from the DNA. The sample includes around 130,000 clones, around 85% seen only once; the top ten take about 17%. The clonotype originates from a woman in her forties or fifties who had recovered from COVID-19. This chain uses TRBV12-3 or TRBV12-4 with TRBJ1-2, with D hard to call. What was sequenced was peripheral blood. The CDR3, as DNA: TGTGCCAGCAGGATAAACAGAAACTATGGCTACACCTTC. Encoded protein: CASRINRNYGYTF.